A single sample is the source of the 12 T cell receptor beta chains below, sequenced in a study of blood T cells in healthy people across ages. Through a sample-barcoded 5' primer and a J-beta primer mix, a second PCR was run for roughly 7 to 12 cycles. TCRdb passed the 5' RACE reads through MiXCR, listing each CDR3 protein once. The repertoire holds approximately 1.5 million distinct CDR3 sequences, with approximately 39% as singletons. The sequenced material came from blood. All receptors derive from a woman in her late teens or twenties in good health.

This clonotype was seen a single time. V and J are TRBV20-1 and TRBJ2-7; TRBD2 agrees at 8 bases. There are 13 residues in the CDR3. Germline V lookup: CDR1 DFQATT, CDR2 SNEGSKA (reference sequence). V was clipped by 7 bases and J by 3 bases; unmatched bases: 8. The CDR3 nucleotides are TGCAGTGTTTTGGGACTAGAGATCTACGAGCAGTACTTC. Translation: CSVLGLEIYEQYF.

The chain combines TRBV7-9 with TRBJ2-5; 9 nucleotides align to TRBD1. Germline assignment: CDR1 SEHNR and CDR2 FQNEAQ (reference sequence). Trimming took 6 bases from V and 2 from J; bases not matched to a gene: 7. The CDR3 covers 15 residues. CDR3 DNA sequence: TGTGCCAGCAGACTAATCGGACAGGGGCAAGAGACCCAGTACTTC. Translated: CASRLIGQGQETQYF.

The gene calls are TRBV20-1 and TRBJ2-1; TRBD2 aligns across 13 bases. The CDR3 has 14 residues. CDR1 and CDR2 (germline): DFQATT, SNEGSKA (reference sequence). The V gene end was trimmed by 6 bases and the J gene end by 5 bases; junction bases not matched to a gene: 4. The CDR3, as DNA: TGCAGTGCGAGGGGACTAGCGGGAAACAATGAGCAGTTCTTC. Translating it yields CSARGLAGNNEQFF.

A few counts support this clonotype. This sequence joins TRBV27 and TRBJ2-4; no definite D call. Germline loops: CDR1 MNHEY, CDR2 SMNVEV (reference sequence). The CDR3 runs to 12 residues. Trimming cost V 7 bases and J 5 bases, with 9 bases left between them. Written as DNA, the CDR3 is TGTGCCAGCAAGTCGTGGGAAAACATTCAGTACTTC. Translated: CASKSWENIQYF.

This chain joins TRBV7-3 and TRBJ1-1; 7 positions agree with TRBD1. The germline V gene has CDR1 SGHTA and CDR2 FQGTGA. CDR3 size: 14 residues. V shed 5 bases, J shed 4 bases, and the junction held 7 bases outside the gene matches. The CDR3 DNA sequence: TGTGCCAGCAGCGTCAGGGGGTCTGGCACTGAAGCTTTCTTT. Translating it yields CASSVRGSGTEAFF.

This clonotype has just one count. The chain combines TRBV5-6 with TRBJ2-5, with D unresolved. The J call is doubtful: the DNA matches TRBJ2-7 better. The length of the CDR3 is 14 residues. Germline V gene sequence: CDR1 SGHDT, CDR2 YYEEEE. In DNA form, the CDR3 reads TGTGCCAGCAGCTTTGGGTGGGGATTGTACGAGCAGTACTTC. This encodes CASSFGWGLYEQYF.

This clonotype was detected only a few times. The CDR3 bases are TGTGCCAGCAGTGATCCCGGGACTAGCGGCACAGATACGCAGTATTTT. Amino acid sequence: CASSDPGTSGTDTQYF. The rearrangement links TRBV6-2 or TRBV6-3 to TRBJ2-3; 10 bases map to TRBD2. Germline CDR1 is MNHEY and CDR2 is SVGEGT. The ends lost 5 bases at V and 1 base at J; junction bases unmatched: 6. The CDR3 is 16 residues long.

There are a few counts of this clonotype. V is TRBV20-1 and J is TRBJ2-5; 8 bases fit TRBD1. Germline CDR1 is DFQATT and CDR2 is SNEGSKA (reference sequence). The CDR3 has 12 amino acids. The ends lost 6 bases at V and 5 bases at J; junction bases unmatched: 5. Here the CDR3 DNA reads TGCAGTGCAACGACAGGGGCGGAGACCCAGTACTTC. Its protein product is CSATTGAETQYF.

V usage is TRBV27 and J usage is TRBJ2-5; 9 bases match TRBD2. The CDR3 has 17 residues. Germline V gene sequence: CDR1 MNHEY, CDR2 SMNVEV (reference sequence). Trimming removed 4 bases from V and 1 base from J; junction bases left unmatched: 10. In DNA, the CDR3 is TGTGCCAGCAGTTCACCGCGGGGTAGCGGGAGCCAAGAGACCCAGTACTTC. This translates into CASSSPRGSGSQETQYF.

The gene calls are TRBV10-3 and TRBJ2-3, with D unresolved. CDR1 ENHRY and CDR2 SYGVKD come from the germline V gene. The CDR3 length is 13 residues. Trimming took 8 bases from V and 2 from J, leaving 11 bases between them. The CDR3 DNA reads as TGTGCCATCCAAGGCAGTAACACAGATACGCAGTATTTT. This gives the protein CAIQGSNTDTQYF.

In its sample, this clonotype was seen a few times. This chain connects TRBV3-1 to TRBJ2-7, with D perhaps TRBD2 (6 bases). Trimming removed 3 bases at V and 5 bases at J, with 17 bases between. The germline V gene encodes CDR1 LGHDT and CDR2 YNNKEL (reference sequence). This CDR3 is built from 15 residues. The CDR3 loop is CASSQTTRGGNEQYF. The CDR3 region has the DNA TGTGCCAGCAGCCAGACTACTAGGGGAGGAAACGAGCAGTACTTC.

There are a few counts of this clonotype. Here the CDR3 reads CASSFNAYGGYTF. The CDR3 nucleotides are TGTGCCAGCAGTTTTAACGCCTACGGGGGCTACACCTTC. The rearrangement uses TRBV12-3 or TRBV12-4 and TRBJ1-2; D remains unclear. The CDR3 length is 13 residues. V was shortened by 3 bases and J by 8 bases, with 13 bases between the two germline ends.